The 30 T cell receptor beta chains listed next were all sequenced from one sample in a study of T cell repertoires in cytomegalovirus infection (dated by TCRdb to the late 2010s). The antigens for these receptors are not known. The sample's treatment or condition label, decoded: in vitro stimulation with specific CMV peptide epitopes to enrich CMV-specific T cells. Reads for this sample came from an Illumina HiSeq 1500. In-frame beta chains were kept once TCRdb had trimmed the public reads at Q25 with fastp and called clones with MiXCR. Identical CDR3 protein sequences are pooled into one entry, listed with their most common genes and DNA. The sample includes about 890,000 distinct CDR3 sequences, with 30% to 40% observed a single time. The top ten constitute roughly 13% of the sample. This sample comprised cultured CD8+ T cells from PBMCs, obtained from culture after CMV antigen stimulation. Receptors originate from a human donor in good health (CMV status not recorded). Some clones in this sample may be carry-over from other donors' samples.

The chain has TRBV27 and TRBJ2-3, with 14 bases fitting TRBD2. Germline values: CDR1 MNHEY, CDR2 SMNVEV (reference sequence). The junction had 10 bases not matched to a gene; V was cut back by 4 bases and J by 4 bases. This CDR3 has 18 amino acids. The CDR3 DNA follows: TGTGCCAGCAGTTCCCTGACTAGCGGGGGGGCCTCGGCAGATACGCAGTATTTT. Translating gives CASSSLTSGGASADTQYF.

This clonotype appeared a few times. The V call is TRBV7-8, the J call TRBJ2-2; the D is unclear. The CDR3 is made up of 17 amino acids. CDR1 SGHVS and CDR2 FQNEAQ come from the germline V gene. V was trimmed by 1 base and J by 7 bases, leaving 19 bases between them. The CDR3 sequence is CASSLEASVPLFGELFF. CDR3 sequence (DNA): TGTGCCAGCAGCTTAGAAGCATCTGTGCCACTGTTCGGGGAGCTGTTTTTT. Using reference TRBV7-8 and TRBJ2-2 for the parts outside the CDR3, the full variable domain is GAGVSQSPRYKVAKRGQDVALRCDPISGHVSLFWYQQALGQGPEFLTYFQNEAQLDKSGLPSDRFFAERPEGSVSTLKIQRTQQEDSAVYLCASSLEASVPLFGELFFGEGSRLTVL.

The chain couples TRBV7-4 to TRBJ1-5; 12 nucleotides line up with TRBD1. After removal of 3 bases from V and 6 bases from J, the junction contained 6 bases not matched to a gene. From germline, CDR1 is SGHVT and CDR2 SQSDAQ. The CDR3 consists of 16 residues. As DNA, the CDR3 is TGTGCCAGCAGCTTGGCGGGACAGGGGGCCGGTCAGCCCCAGCATTTT. Protein sequence: CASSLAGQGAGQPQHF.

Here the CDR3 DNA reads TGTGCCACCAGTGAGCAGACTAGGGCGGGAAATGAGCAGTTCTTC. Encoded protein: CATSEQTRAGNEQFF. This chain connects TRBV24-1 to TRBJ2-1; tentative D call: TRBD2 (6 bases). Germline assignment: CDR1 KGHDR and CDR2 SFDVKD. The length of the CDR3 is 15 residues. Trimming stripped 4 bases from V and 7 bases from J, with 16 bases between.

The chain recombines TRBV11-3 with TRBJ2-1, with 9 bases matching TRBD2. Germline CDR1 reads SGHNT; CDR2 reads YENEEA. This CDR3 spans 16 amino acids. V was pared by 5 bases and J by 2 bases, with 7 bases of the junction left unmatched. CDR3 DNA: TGTGCCAGCAGCCTGTTGACTAGCGGAGCCTACAATGAGCAGTTCTTC. It encodes CASSLLTSGAYNEQFF.

In its sample, this clonotype was seen many times. The DNA for the CDR3 is TGTGCCAGCAGCTTAGCTGACAATGAGCAGTTCTTC. Its protein is CASSLADNEQFF. The chain couples TRBV7-8 to TRBJ2-1; D gene uncertain. Trimming removed 0 bases from V and 5 bases from J, with 2 bases in between. The CDR3 sequence is 12 residues long. Germline values: CDR1 SGHVS, CDR2 FQNEAQ.

The chain links TRBV19 to TRBJ2-4; 7 bases align to TRBD1. Per germline, CDR1 LNHDA and CDR2 SQIVND (reference sequence). The CDR3 is 16 residues long. V shed 3 bases and J 2 bases; nucleotides not matched to a gene: 7. This chain's CDR3 is CASSIPRDSSKNIQYF. CDR3 in DNA: TGTGCCAGTAGTATCCCCAGGGACAGCTCCAAAAACATTCAGTACTTC.

There are a few counts of this clonotype. The chain employs TRBV6-6 and TRBJ2-3; 10 nucleotides match TRBD2. Germline CDR1 is MNHNY and CDR2 is SVGAGI (reference sequence). The CDR3 sequence is 19 residues long. The V and J ends lost 2 bases and 2 bases, in that order; junction bases with no gene match: 13. For the CDR3, the DNA is TGTGCCAGCAGTTACACCACTTTACTACTAGCGGGGTACACAGATACGCAGTATTTT. This codes for CASSYTTLLLAGYTDTQYF.

The chain combines TRBV9 with TRBJ2-3, with D possibly TRBD2 on 7 matching bases. Trimming left V 0 bases short and J 5 bases short, with 13 bases between. Germline V gene lookup returns CDR1 SGDLS and CDR2 YYNGEE. There are 15 residues in the CDR3. The CDR3 spells CASSVVGGGRDTQYF. CDR3 coding DNA: TGTGCCAGCAGCGTAGTTGGCGGGGGCAGAGATACGCAGTATTTT.

The table lists this clonotype with a few counts. The chain recombines TRBV5-4 with TRBJ2-6; TRBD2 might be the D (5 bases). The CDR3 length is 16 residues. Germline CDR1 and CDR2: SGHNT and YYREEE (reference sequence). The V and J ends lost 0 bases and 7 bases respectively, with 14 bases between them. The CDR3 bases are TGTGCCAGCAGCTTGGCCTCCCGGGGAAGTGCCAACGTCCTGACTTTC. It encodes CASSLASRGSANVLTF.

This clonotype was seen only once. V and J are TRBV19 and TRBJ1-1; maybe TRBD1 (5 bases). This CDR3 spans 14 amino acids. V gave up 5 bases and J gave up 1 base, with 11 bases separating them. CDR1 LNHDA and CDR2 SQIVND come from the germline V gene (reference sequence). Here the CDR3 reads CASSVGLGNTEAFF. As DNA, the CDR3 is TGTGCCAGTAGTGTGGGACTGGGGAACACTGAAGCTTTCTTT.

This clonotype has at least ten counts. The CDR3 sequence is CASSFLTGRYQPQHF. The CDR3 nucleotides are TGTGCCAGCAGCTTCCTCACGGGGAGGTATCAGCCCCAGCATTTT. This chain connects TRBV7-2 to TRBJ1-5, with D unresolved. Trimming shortened V by 3 bases and J by 5 bases, and 14 bases separated the two germline ends. CDR1 and CDR2 (germline): SGHTA, FQGNSA. The CDR3 spans 15 residues.

V is TRBV5-6 and J is TRBJ1-1; D gene uncertain. The germline V gene encodes CDR1 SGHDT and CDR2 YYEEEE. V lost 4 bases and J 1 base, leaving 14 bases between the germline ends. The CDR3 has 15 amino acids. Here the CDR3 DNA reads TGTGCCAGCAGCCCGGCAAGGGTTAAGAACACTGAAGCTTTCTTT. It is translated as CASSPARVKNTEAFF.

This clonotype appeared many times. V usage is TRBV6-1 and J usage is TRBJ1-4, with D possibly TRBD1 on 5 matching bases. The CDR3 totals 17 residues. Germline V gene sequence: CDR1 MNHNS, CDR2 SASEGT. The ends were cut back, 6 bases at V and 3 bases at J, with 20 bases in the middle. The CDR3 here is CASSDWTGTPSNEKLFF. CDR3 DNA: TGTGCCAGCAGCGACTGGACCGGGACCCCCTCTAATGAAAAACTGTTTTTT.

V gene TRBV11-2 combines with J gene TRBJ2-7; 7 bases map to TRBD1. The CDR3 is 14 amino acids. Germline trimming cut 5 bases from V and 4 bases from J; bases unmatched to any gene: 8. The germline CDR1 and CDR2 sequences are SGHAT and FQNNGV. The CDR3 DNA reads TGTGCCAGCAGCCTATCCCGGGACAGATACGAGCAGTACGTC. This sequence encodes CASSLSRDRYEQYV.

This clonotype was recorded a few times. V gene TRBV7-9 combines with J gene TRBJ2-5; 14 bases agree with TRBD2. The CDR3 is 18 residues long. The germline CDR1 and CDR2 sequences are SEHNR and FQNEAQ (reference sequence). Trimming removed 2 bases from V and 2 bases from J; junction bases left unmatched: 7. This chain's CDR3 is CASSLLRLAGGIQETQYF. The CDR3 DNA reads as TGTGCCAGCAGCTTACTGAGACTAGCGGGGGGGATACAAGAGACCCAGTACTTC.

This clonotype was observed a few times. The CDR3 here is CASSLRIQALNEKLFF. CDR3 nucleotides: TGTGCCAGCAGCCTCCGAATACAGGCGCTTAATGAAAAACTGTTTTTT. This rearrangement joins TRBV7-8 to TRBJ1-4; a possible D gene is TRBD1 (5 bases). The CDR3 consists of 16 residues. Germline values: CDR1 SGHVS, CDR2 FQNEAQ. The V and J ends lost 5 bases and 4 bases respectively, with 17 bases between them.

This clonotype was observed at least ten times. V and J are TRBV7-6 and TRBJ2-1, with 8 bases lining up with TRBD2. Trimming removed 0 bases from V and 7 bases from J; junction bases left unmatched: 8. Germline CDR1 and CDR2: SGHVS and FNYEAQ. This CDR3 has 16 residues. The CDR3 sequence is CASSLAAPGGLNEQFF. The CDR3 DNA reads TGTGCCAGCAGCTTAGCGGCGCCGGGGGGGCTTAATGAGCAGTTCTTC.

There are many counts of this clonotype. V gene TRBV7-8 combines with J gene TRBJ2-1; TRBD2 matches 8 bases. V was pared by 5 bases and J by 4 bases, with 7 bases of the junction left unmatched. Germline CDR1 SGHVS, CDR2 FQNEAQ. This CDR3 region has 15 residues. This CDR3 is CASSNIAGYYNEQFF. DNA of the CDR3: TGTGCCAGCAGCAATATAGCGGGGTATTACAATGAGCAGTTCTTC.

Note on this clonotype: A read error may be the cause here, since a much bigger clone is one base away. The rearrangement links TRBV7-6 to TRBJ2-2; the D gene is possibly TRBD1 (5 bases). Germline CDR1 reads SGHVS; CDR2 reads FNYEAQ. CDR3 size: 15 residues. The CDR3 bases are TGTGCCAGCAGCTTAAAAGGGGAAGACACCTGGGAGCTGTTTTTT. Protein: CASSLKGEDTWELFF.

This clonotype has a handful of counts. This chain joins TRBV4-2 and TRBJ1-1, with a weak D call TRBD1 (5 bases). Between the trimmed V and J ends, which lost 0 bases and 6 bases, there was a span of 8 bases. The CDR3 is made up of 13 amino acids. Germline values: CDR1 LGHNA, CDR2 YNFKEQ. The CDR3 region has the DNA TGTGCCAGCAGCCAAGAGGGGGAGGCTGAAGCTTTCTTT. This translates into CASSQEGEAEAFF.

The rearrangement joins TRBV27 to TRBJ2-2; TRBD1 is a possible D gene (6 bases). Trimming cost V 7 bases and J 4 bases, with 16 bases left between them. Germline assignment: CDR1 MNHEY and CDR2 SMNVEV (reference sequence). CDR3 length equals 15 residues. The CDR3 coding sequence is TGTGCCAGCACCCGGGATAGAGGGGGCACCGGGGAGCTGTTTTTT. Translating it yields CASTRDRGGTGELFF.

This clonotype was seen a handful of times. The V and J genes are TRBV3-1 and TRBJ2-1; possibly TRBD2 for D (5 bases). V was clipped by 4 bases and J by 10 bases, with 14 bases between them. The germline CDR1 and CDR2 sequences are LGHDT and YNNKEL (reference sequence). The CDR3 has 13 residues. The CDR3 here is CASSPYPGVEQFF. In nucleotides, the CDR3 is TGTGCCAGCAGCCCCTACCCCGGGGTGGAGCAGTTCTTC.

Only a few counts were recorded for this clonotype. V usage is TRBV2 and J usage is TRBJ2-1, with a weak D call TRBD1 (6 bases). The CDR3 contains 13 residues. V lost 7 bases, J lost 3 bases, and 10 bases lay in between. Germline assignment: CDR1 SNHLY and CDR2 FYNNEI. DNA for the CDR3: TGTGCCAGCAAGGGGGTGGACTACAATGAGCAGTTCTTC. Its translation is CASKGVDYNEQFF.

The V call is TRBV4-1, the J call TRBJ1-6; D is ambiguous. The CDR3 has 14 amino acids. Germline V lookup: CDR1 MGHRA, CDR2 YSYEKL. The V and J ends lost 6 bases and 5 bases respectively, with 11 bases between them. Here the CDR3 DNA reads TGCGCCAGCAGTCACATCGGGGATAATTCACCCCTCCACTTT. It translates to CASSHIGDNSPLHF.

The V and J genes are TRBV4-3 and TRBJ2-7, with D uncertain. V was cut by 0 bases and J by 7 bases, with 16 bases left in between. Germline CDR1 reads LGHNA; CDR2 reads YSLEER. The length of the CDR3 is 15 residues. DNA for the CDR3: TGCGCCAGCAGCCAAGATCGGTCCGACCTGGAAGAGCAGTACGTC. It is translated as CASSQDRSDLEEQYV.

This chain's CDR3 is CSARGGLGGPVANEQFF. The CDR3 nucleotides read TGCAGTGCTAGAGGGGGATTAGGGGGCCCCGTAGCAAATGAGCAGTTCTTC. The J gene is TRBJ2-1, the V gene TRBV20-1; 7 bases agree with TRBD1. Germline V lookup: CDR1 DFQATT, CDR2 SNEGSKA (reference sequence). The J segment lost 7 bases and the V segment lost 1 base, leaving 16 bases of the junction unmatched. This CDR3 comprises 17 residues.

The sample holds a few counts of this clonotype. The genes are TRBV12-3 or TRBV12-4 and TRBJ2-3; D is possibly TRBD1 (6 bases). CDR3 length equals 14 residues. V shed 6 bases and J shed 4 bases, with 14 bases lying between them. DNA of the CDR3: TGTGCCAGCAGCCGAACAGGGCTGGCAGATACGCAGTATTTT. Protein product: CASSRTGLADTQYF.

The sample holds many counts of this clonotype. This rearrangement joins TRBV7-2 to TRBJ2-2; 14 bases are shared with TRBD2. J was trimmed by 7 bases and V by 3 bases; bases with no gene match: 4. CDR3 size: 16 residues. Germline V CDR1 and CDR2: SGHTA, FQGNSA. The CDR3 DNA is TGTGCCAGCAGCTTTGGACTAGCGGGGGGACGCGGGGAGCTGTTTTTT. It specifies CASSFGLAGGRGELFF.

This clonotype was seen more than once but under ten times. The chain is built from TRBV2 and TRBJ2-2; no definite D call. Trimming stripped 2 bases from V and 5 bases from J, with 6 bases between. The CDR3 loop spans 13 amino acids. Germline-derived CDR1 and CDR2 are SNHLY and FYNNEI. Written as DNA, the CDR3 is TGTGCCAGCAGTGAAATGGCGACCGGGGAGCTGTTTTTT. This codes for CASSEMATGELFF.